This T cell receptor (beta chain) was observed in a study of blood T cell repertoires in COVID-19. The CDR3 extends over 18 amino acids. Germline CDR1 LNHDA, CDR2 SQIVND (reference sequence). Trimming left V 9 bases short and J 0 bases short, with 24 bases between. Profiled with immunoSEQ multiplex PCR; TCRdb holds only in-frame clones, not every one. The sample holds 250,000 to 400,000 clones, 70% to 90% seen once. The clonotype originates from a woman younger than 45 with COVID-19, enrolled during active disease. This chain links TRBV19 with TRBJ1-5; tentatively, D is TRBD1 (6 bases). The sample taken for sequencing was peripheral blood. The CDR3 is CASVPEPPGQYSNQPQHF. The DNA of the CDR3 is TGTGCCAGCGTACCTGAACCCCCCGGACAGTATAGCAATCAGCCCCAGCATTTT.